The clone carrying this TCR beta chain appeared a few times. The data belong to a study of identical twins. Using its own MiXCR run on the 5' RACE reads, TCRdb lists one record per CDR3 protein. Of a few hundred thousand distinct CDR3 sequences in the sample, less than 25% are singletons; the top ten hold over 2.5%. Germline V lookup: CDR1 KGHSH, CDR2 LQKENI. V dropped 3 bases and J dropped 5; count of bases not matched to a gene: 5. This CDR3 contains 15 residues. These data were likewise used in another study, on T cells expressing NK-cell markers. That report adds: The contribution of dominant NKG2C+ clonotypes to CD8+ T cells in about six donors was about 1.0-7.0%.

The rearrangement joins TRBV18 to TRBJ2-1; 9 bases are a match to TRBD2. The origin of this receptor is a young woman in good health. Material for sequencing was CD4+ T cells sorted from blood. The chain's CDR3 is CASSPRVAGDNEQFF. CDR3 sequence (DNA): TGTGCCAGCTCACCTCGGGTAGCGGGGGACAATGAGCAGTTCTTC.